This TCR beta chain was observed in a study of radiotherapy plus CTLA-4 blockade in lung cancer. The repertoire was sequenced with immunoSEQ multiplex PCR; TCRdb's copy has only in-frame clones and lacks some. The sample has about 45,000 clones, roughly four fifths seen once. With regard to this clone: Antigen specificity is unknown.

Germline V gene sequence: CDR1 SGHTA, CDR2 FQGNSA. V was shortened by 2 bases and J by 2 bases, with 2 bases between the two germline ends. This CDR3 is built from 12 residues. The study's findings and limits: In blood, tumor-derived TCR clones expanded after radiotherapy plus ipilimumab.

The chain couples TRBV7-2 to TRBJ2-3, with D hard to call. Material: peripheral blood, obtained from a patient treated with radiotherapy plus ipilimumab. The sequence derives from a human donor with non-small cell lung cancer who had stable disease on radiotherapy plus ipilimumab. The CDR3 spells CASSLYTDTQYF. The CDR3 nucleotides read TGTGCCAGCAGCTTATACACAGATACGCAGTATTTT.